One sample yielded the 6 T cell receptor beta chains listed below, sequenced in a study of T cell responses to AZD1222 COVID-19 vaccine. Profiling relied on immunoSEQ multiplex PCR, and the TCRdb table lists in-frame clones only, not all of them. The data hold about 270,000 clones, with approximately 94% observed a single time. The sample here was peripheral blood, taken 28 days after the second AZD1222 dose. These receptor sequences come from an adult who received the AZD1222 COVID-19 vaccine.

The chain employs TRBV27 and TRBJ2-2, with D unresolved. This CDR3 region has 14 residues. V lost 5 bases to trimming and J lost 7 bases, with 14 bases between them. From germline, CDR1 is MNHEY and CDR2 SMNVEV (reference sequence). This CDR3 reads CASSPHLRYGELFF. DNA for the CDR3: TGTGCCAGCAGTCCCCATCTCCGGTACGGGGAGCTGTTTTTT.

Concerning this clone: Different DNA sequences within this sample yield the same CDR3. The chain is built from TRBV5-1 and TRBJ2-5; D tentatively fits TRBD1 or TRBD2 (6 bases each). V was trimmed by 0 bases and J by 5 bases, leaving 14 bases between them. The V gene's germline CDR1 is SGHRS and CDR2 YFSETQ. The CDR3 has 15 residues. The DNA of the CDR3 is TGCGCCAGCAGCTTGGGACAAGGGGGAGGTGAGACCCAGTACTTC. It is translated as CASSLGQGGGETQYF.

The genes are TRBV5-4 and TRBJ1-1; TRBD1 aligns across 8 bases. Germline V gene lookup returns CDR1 SGHNT and CDR2 YYREEE (reference sequence). V lost 0 bases to trimming and J lost 5 bases; unmatched junction nucleotides: 6. CDR3 length equals 15 residues. The CDR3 spells CASSLGSRGRTEAFF. The CDR3 nucleotides read TGTGCCAGCAGCTTGGGTAGCAGGGGGCGTACTGAAGCTTTCTTT.

The chain recombines TRBV7-8 with TRBJ2-1; 10 bases map to TRBD2. The V gene end was trimmed by 4 bases and the J gene end by 4 bases; junction bases not matched to a gene: 10. CDR1 SGHVS and CDR2 FQNEAQ come from the germline V gene. The CDR3 spans 17 residues. Here the CDR3 reads CASSSTRLAGGYNEQFF. CDR3 in DNA: TGTGCCAGCAGCTCTACGAGACTAGCGGGCGGATACAATGAGCAGTTCTTC.

The chain employs TRBV5-1 and TRBJ1-1; D is unclear. This CDR3 spans 15 amino acids. Between the trimmed V and J ends, which lost 0 bases and 3 bases, there was a span of 12 bases. The V gene's germline CDR1 is SGHRS and CDR2 YFSETQ. The CDR3 nucleotides are TGCGCCAGCAGCTTGGCCGGGGTGATTCACACTGAAGCTTTCTTT. Its protein is CASSLAGVIHTEAFF.

The chain has TRBV9 and TRBJ2-1; D gene uncertain. Trimming stripped 3 bases from V and 10 bases from J, with 8 bases between. There are 11 residues in the CDR3. In germline, CDR1 is SGDLS, CDR2 YYNGEE. The CDR3 coding sequence is TGTGCCAGCAGCGCCGACTCAGAGCAGTTCTTC. Protein product: CASSADSEQFF.